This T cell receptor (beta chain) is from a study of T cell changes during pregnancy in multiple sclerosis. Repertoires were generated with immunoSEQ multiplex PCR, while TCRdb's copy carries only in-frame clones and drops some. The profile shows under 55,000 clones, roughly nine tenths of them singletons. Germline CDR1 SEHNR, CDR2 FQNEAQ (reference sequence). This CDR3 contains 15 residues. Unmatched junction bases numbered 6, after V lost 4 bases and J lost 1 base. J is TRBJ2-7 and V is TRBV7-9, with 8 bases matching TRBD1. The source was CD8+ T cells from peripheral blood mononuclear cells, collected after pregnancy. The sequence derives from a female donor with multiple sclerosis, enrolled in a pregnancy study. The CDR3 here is CASSSGQGGSYEQYF. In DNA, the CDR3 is TGTGCCAGCAGCTCAGGACAGGGAGGATCCTACGAGCAGTACTTC.